These T cell receptor beta chains were read from a single sample in a study of OX40 agonist ivuxolimab in advanced cancers. Profiling relied on immunoSEQ multiplex PCR, and the TCRdb table lists in-frame clones only, not all of them. The sample yields some 84,000 clones, approximately 90% seen once. The sample here was CD4+ or CD8+ T cells sorted from blood, taken in a trial of the OX40 agonist ivuxolimab. The source of these receptors is an adult with an advanced solid tumor such as melanoma, head and neck, liver or kidney cancer. Both conserved end residues are part of each CDR3. The order of the fields is V gene, CDR3 length, J gene, CDR3 protein.

TRBV5-1,13,TRBJ2-5,CASRPQGQETQYF
TRBV5-6,12,TRBJ2-1,CASSFWVNEQFF
TRBV4-1,18,TRBJ2-3,CASSQDDRTSASTDTQYF
TRBV11-2,16,TRBJ2-1,CASSPSSGGAYNEQFF
TRBV2,12,TRBJ2-1,CAKEVGAGEQFF
TRBV5-1,14,TRBJ1-3,CASSLPGHGNTIYF
TRBV19,14,TRBJ1-4,CASSSTGGVEKLFF
TRBV9,13,TRBJ1-6,CASSEEVNSPLHF
TRBV5-6,15,TRBJ1-6,CASSYGTGSLSPLHF
TRBV4-2,15,TRBJ2-7,CASSWGTGGFYEQYF
TRBV12-5,14,TRBJ2-1,CASVLAGVYNEQFF
TRBV19,15,TRBJ2-1,CASTTSGGSYNEQFF
TRBV27,15,TRBJ2-1,CASSSPGGGLDEQFF
TRBV4-1,13,TRBJ2-7,CASSQDPLWEQYF
TRBV13,14,TRBJ2-7,CASSPGRAVREQYF
TRBV4-1,15,TRBJ2-7,CASSQVAGLTYEQYF
TRBV29-1,14,TRBJ2-1,CSASPSGGASEQFF
TRBV9,14,TRBJ1-3,CASSVAGGGNTIYF
TRBV9,15,TRBJ2-7,CASSETGSSTYEQYF
TRBV7-8,15,TRBJ1-1,CASSYYRGSNTEAFF
TRBV10-3,14,TRBJ2-2,CAISLIGSTGELFF
TRBV11-2,17,TRBJ1-6,CASSLGPTNYYNSPLHF
TRBV27,14,TRBJ1-2,CASSPQGVLAGYTF
TRBV7-6,15,TRBJ2-1,CASSPSGGADNEQFF
TRBV7-3,15,TRBJ2-3,CASSLTGGSTDTQYF
TRBV13,15,TRBJ2-3,CASSSRREGTDTQYF
TRBV19,18,TRBJ1-4,CASWDPRTGRATNEKLFF
TRBV7-2,13,TRBJ1-2,CASSFTEDYGYTF
TRBV10-3,11,TRBJ2-1,CAISRQGEQFF
TRBV5-6,14,TRBJ1-4,CASSLPSSNEKLFF
TRBV10-1,13,TRBJ1-1,CASSDSSNTEAFF
TRBV9,15,TRBJ2-3,CASSVGQTSTDTQYF
TRBV11-2,13,TRBJ2-1,CASSLELAGRGFF
TRBV2,12,-,CASSDRAHEQYF
TRBV13,15,TRBJ2-4,CASSLGVLAKNIQYF
TRBV2,13,TRBJ1-1,CASSYRENTEAFF
TRBV5-1,18,TRBJ1-1,CASSLSHRGMEWIAEAFF
TRBV4-2,13,TRBJ1-6,CASSQNLYSPLHF
TRBV11-2,12,TRBJ1-1,CASSLDYTEAFF
TRBV15,12,TRBJ2-1,CATSRPVGEQFF
TRBV5-6,13,TRBJ1-1,CASSLGTVGEAFF
TRBV19,14,TRBJ1-1,CASSTNDRGREAFF
TRBV4-1,15,TRBJ1-4,CASSQVITSLQGPFF
TRBV29-1,12,TRBJ2-7,CSAIGQGHEQYF
TRBV5-8,16,TRBJ2-1,CASSTTGIGFGNEQFF
TRBV10-2,15,TRBJ2-3,CASSESLASTDTQYF
TRBV6-6,15,TRBJ2-7,CASRNRDGTPYEQYF
TRBV6-5,15,TRBJ1-4,CASSYSGQPNEKLFF